These T cell receptor beta chains were read from a single sample in a study of neurological immune-mediated disorders. TCRdb analysed the 5' RACE reads with MiXCR anew, one entry per CDR3 protein. Of around 46,000 distinct CDR3 sequences listed, about 23% are singletons. Sample: PBMCs. Receptors originate from a woman between 65 and 79 years old in good health. Each CDR3 is given with its conserved first and last residue. A D gene is named only where the DNA matches it firmly. Where a row states a size, it is once, few, many or the class of an expanded clone; other rows omit it.

j_gene	len	v_gene	abundance	d_gene	CDR3nt	CDR3aa
TRBJ2-7	11	TRBV6-5	.	.	TGTGCCAGCAGAACGGGTTTCGAGCAGTACTTC	CASRTGFEQYF
TRBJ1-4	12	TRBV29-1	many	.	TGCAGCGGAGGGTGGGTTGGTGAAAAACTGTTTTTT	CSGGWVGEKLFF
TRBJ2-2	14	TRBV7-2	many	.	TGTGCCAGCAGCTTACAAGCGACGGTCGGGGAGCTGTTTTTT	CASSLQATVGELFF
TRBJ2-3	15	TRBV5-1	many	.	TGCGCCAGCAGCTTGGGGCCACAGAGCACAGATACGCAGTATTTT	CASSLGPQSTDTQYF
TRBJ2-1	12	TRBV20-1	many	.	TGCAGTGCTAGACAGGGCGTAAATGAGCAGTTCTTC	CSARQGVNEQFF
TRBJ1-2	15	TRBV5-1	many	TRBD1	TGCGCCAGCAGCTTTATTCCAGGGGGCAGCTATGGCTACACCTTC	CASSFIPGGSYGYTF
TRBJ1-5	13	TRBV2	many	.	TGTGCCAGCAGGGGGGATAGCAATCAGCCCCAGCATTTT	CASRGDSNQPQHF
TRBJ2-5	15	TRBV18	few	TRBD2	TGTGCCAGCTCACCCATGACTAGCGGGCAAGAGACCCAGTACTTC	CASSPMTSGQETQYF
TRBJ2-3	18	TRBV20-1	many	TRBD2	TGCAGCGCCAATCCGCCTTTGGGACTAGCGGAGAACACAGATACGCAGTATTTT	CSANPPLGLAENTDTQYF
TRBJ2-7	14	TRBV5-1	many	TRBD2	TGCGCCAGCAGCTTCGGGACTAGCGCCTACGAGCAGTACTTC	CASSFGTSAYEQYF
TRBJ1-6	13	TRBV29-1	many	TRBD1	TGCAGCGTTGGACAGGACAGGAATTCACCCCTCCACTTT	CSVGQDRNSPLHF
TRBJ2-2	17	TRBV5-1	once	TRBD1	TGCGCCAGCAGCTTTGCCCCCTGGACAGGTGGGGCTGGGGAGCTGTTTTTT	CASSFAPWTGGAGELFF
TRBJ2-5	15	TRBV24-1	.	TRBD2	TGTGCCACCAGTGATATACTAGCGGATCAAGAGACCCAGTACTTC	CATSDILADQETQYF
TRBJ2-3	14	TRBV5-1	medium-sized	.	TGCGCCAGCAGCTTGGAGCAGAACACAGATACGCAGTATTTT	CASSLEQNTDTQYF
TRBJ2-1	15	TRBV20-1	many	TRBD2	TGCAGTGCTAGGTGGCTAGCGGGATCTTACAATGAGCAGTTCTTC	CSARWLAGSYNEQFF
TRBJ2-3	15	TRBV9	once	.	TGTGCCAGCAGCGCCTCTGGGGGGGCAAGAGATACGCAGTATTTT	CASSASGGARDTQYF
TRBJ1-1	16	TRBV5-1	many	.	TGCGCCAGCAGCTTGGTAGCGGGGCGCCAAAACACTGAAGCTTTCTTT	CASSLVAGRQNTEAFF
TRBJ2-7	12	TRBV27	many	.	TGTGCCAGCTCGGGCCTTTCCTACGAGCAGTACTTC	CASSGLSYEQYF
TRBJ1-2	13	TRBV10-3	.	.	TGTGCCATCACGGACGGTCTCGACTATGGCTACACCTTC	CAITDGLDYGYTF
TRBJ2-7	13	TRBV28	many	.	TGTGCCAGCAGTCCGCGACAGTTTTACGAGCAGTACTTC	CASSPRQFYEQYF
TRBJ2-7	15	TRBV5-1	many	TRBD2	TGCGCCAGCAGCGCGAGCGGGAGCCGCTCCTACGAGCAGTACTTC	CASSASGSRSYEQYF
TRBJ2-2	14	TRBV2	many	TRBD1	TGTGCCAGCAGCCCGACAGGGTGGGGCGGGGAGCTGTTTTTT	CASSPTGWGGELFF
TRBJ2-7	12	TRBV20-1	.	.	TGCAGTGCTAGGACTGTAGGGTACGAGCAGTACTTC	CSARTVGYEQYF
TRBJ1-3	16	TRBV7-6	many	TRBD1	TGTGCCAGCAGTCCAGAGGTGGAAGGGACAGGCAACACCATATATTTT	CASSPEVEGTGNTIYF
TRBJ2-4	16	TRBV20-1	many	TRBD1	TGCAGTGCTTACGGGACAGGGGGCGAAGTTTTGAACATTCAGTACTTC	CSAYGTGGEVLNIQYF
TRBJ2-1	13	TRBV5-6	many	.	TGTGCCAGCACCTCAGGGGGGATCAATGAGCAGTTCTTC	CASTSGGINEQFF
TRBJ2-3	14	TRBV29-1	many	.	TGCAGCTTCCGATGGGCGGGGAGGACAGATACGCAGTATTTT	CSFRWAGRTDTQYF
TRBJ1-2	12	TRBV5-1	.	TRBD1	TGCGCCAGCCCAACAGGGGACGATGGCTACACCTTC	CASPTGDDGYTF
TRBJ2-5	14	TRBV28	.	TRBD2	TGTGCCAGCAGTTTCTTGACTAGCTGGGAGACCCAGTACTTC	CASSFLTSWETQYF
TRBJ2-3	15	TRBV5-1	few	.	TGCGCCAGCAGCTTGTCTGGCCCCGAGGCGGATACGCAGTATTTT	CASSLSGPEADTQYF
TRBJ1-2	16	TRBV25-1	many	TRBD1	TGTGCCAGCAGTAGGCAGGGGGTGCTATCATCCTATGGCTACACCTTC	CASSRQGVLSSYGYTF